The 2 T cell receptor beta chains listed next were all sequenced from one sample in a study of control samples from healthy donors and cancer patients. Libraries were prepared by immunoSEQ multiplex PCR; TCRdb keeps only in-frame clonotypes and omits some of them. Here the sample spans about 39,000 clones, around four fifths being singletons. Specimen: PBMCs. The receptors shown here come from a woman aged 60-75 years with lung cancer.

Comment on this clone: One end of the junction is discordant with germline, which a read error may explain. In DNA, the CDR3 is TGTGCCAGCAGTTACTCGGCATATCAGCCCCATCATTTT. It yields the protein CASSYSAYQPHHF. The V gene is TRBV6-5, the J gene TRBJ1-5; D gene unclear. CDR1 and CDR2 (germline): MNHEY, SVGAGI. This CDR3 has 13 residues.

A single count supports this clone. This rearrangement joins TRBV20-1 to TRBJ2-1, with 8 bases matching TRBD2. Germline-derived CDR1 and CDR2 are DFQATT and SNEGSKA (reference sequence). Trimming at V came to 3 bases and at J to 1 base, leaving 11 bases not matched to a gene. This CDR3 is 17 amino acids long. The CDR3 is CSASPRGGLGSYNEQFF. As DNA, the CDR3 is TGCAGTGCTAGTCCTCGGGGGGGCCTAGGGTCCTACAATGAGCAGTTCTTC.